These T cell receptor beta chains were read from a single sample in a study of shared clonotypes between healthy human individuals. Profiled with immunoSEQ multiplex PCR; TCRdb holds only in-frame clones, not every one. This table has 2.3 million or so clones, 85% to 95% appearing once. Sequenced input: naive CD4+ T cells from PBMCs. Source of these receptors: a man aged 18 to 30 in good health. Some clones in this sample may be carry-over from other donors' samples. Each CDR3 is given with its conserved first and last residue. D genes are given only for firm matches. The size entry is marked missing in some rows and otherwise reads once, few, many or a size class.

d_call: TRBD1; v_call: TRBV28; j_call: TRBJ2-7; clone_size: -; cdr3_aa: CASSSPGQSLGEQYF; cdr3_nt: TGTGCCAGCAGTTCACCGGGACAGTCCCTTGGCGAGCAGTACTTC
d_call: -; v_call: TRBV19; j_call: TRBJ2-7; clone_size: -; cdr3_aa: CASSAGLGSYEQYF; cdr3_nt: TGTGCCAGTAGTGCGGGACTGGGGTCCTACGAGCAGTACTTC
d_call: -; v_call: TRBV28; j_call: TRBJ2-7; clone_size: -; cdr3_aa: CASSLGRGSLGEQYF; cdr3_nt: TGTGCCAGCAGTTTGGGTCGAGGGTCCCTAGGGGAGCAGTACTTC
d_call: TRBD2; v_call: TRBV6-1; j_call: TRBJ2-1; clone_size: -; cdr3_aa: CASSDFRTSNEQFF; cdr3_nt: TGTGCCAGCAGTGACTTCAGGACTAGCAATGAGCAGTTCTTC
d_call: -; v_call: TRBV20-1; j_call: TRBJ1-1; clone_size: -; cdr3_aa: CSARGPGEAFF; cdr3_nt: TGCAGTGCTAGGGGACCGGGTGAAGCTTTCTTT
d_call: -; v_call: TRBV28; j_call: TRBJ1-1; clone_size: -; cdr3_aa: CASSQPKPVRTEAFF; cdr3_nt: TGTGCCAGCAGTCAACCGAAACCGGTACGGACTGAAGCTTTCTTT
d_call: -; v_call: TRBV19; j_call: TRBJ1-2; clone_size: -; cdr3_aa: CASIPAAGKNYGYTF; cdr3_nt: TGTGCCAGTATCCCGGCGGCAGGGAAAAACTATGGCTACACCTTC
d_call: -; v_call: TRBV5-1; j_call: TRBJ1-5; clone_size: -; cdr3_aa: CASSPDPGGNQPQHF; cdr3_nt: TGCGCCAGCAGCCCGGACCCGGGAGGCAATCAGCCCCAGCATTTT
d_call: -; v_call: TRBV5-1; j_call: TRBJ2-5; clone_size: -; cdr3_aa: CASSTDSLQETQYF; cdr3_nt: TGCGCCAGCAGCACCGACAGTTTACAAGAGACCCAGTACTTC
d_call: -; v_call: TRBV28; j_call: TRBJ2-5; clone_size: -; cdr3_aa: CASSPAPRGQETQYF; cdr3_nt: TGTGCCAGCAGCCCGGCACCCCGGGGGCAAGAGACCCAGTACTTC
d_call: -; v_call: TRBV18; j_call: TRBJ1-1; clone_size: -; cdr3_aa: CASSTGQLDLTEAFF; cdr3_nt: TGTGCCAGCTCAACCGGACAGCTTGACCTCACTGAAGCTTTCTTT
d_call: -; v_call: TRBV10-1; j_call: TRBJ2-1; clone_size: -; cdr3_aa: CASSEISEGRYNEQFF; cdr3_nt: TGCGCCAGCAGTGAGATTTCGGAGGGCCGGTACAATGAGCAGTTCTTC
d_call: -; v_call: TRBV5-1; j_call: TRBJ1-1; clone_size: -; cdr3_aa: CASIPPGGGNTEAFF; cdr3_nt: TGCGCCAGCATCCCACCGGGCGGCGGAAACACTGAAGCTTTCTTT
d_call: -; v_call: TRBV6-4; j_call: TRBJ1-3; clone_size: -; cdr3_aa: CASSAEGGSGNTIYF; cdr3_nt: TGTGCCAGCAGTGCCGAGGGGGGCTCTGGAAACACCATATATTTT
d_call: TRBD2; v_call: TRBV5-1; j_call: TRBJ2-5; clone_size: -; cdr3_aa: CASSLGTSSQQETQYF; cdr3_nt: TGCGCCAGCAGCTTGGGGACTAGCAGTCAACAAGAGACCCAGTACTTC
d_call: -; v_call: TRBV5-1; j_call: TRBJ2-3; clone_size: -; cdr3_aa: CASSPTAVADTQYF; cdr3_nt: TGCGCCAGCAGCCCTACCGCGGTCGCAGATACGCAGTATTTT
d_call: TRBD1; v_call: TRBV6-6; j_call: TRBJ1-4; clone_size: -; cdr3_aa: CASSYTGTGDEKLFF; cdr3_nt: TGTGCCAGCAGTTACACCGGGACAGGTGATGAAAAACTGTTTTTT
d_call: -; v_call: TRBV5-4; j_call: TRBJ2-1; clone_size: once; cdr3_aa: CASTVGPRGANNEQFF; cdr3_nt: TGTGCCAGCACCGTAGGCCCCAGGGGTGCTAACAATGAGCAGTTCTTC
d_call: -; v_call: TRBV28; j_call: TRBJ1-2; clone_size: -; cdr3_aa: CASSSLGGPTLPYGYTF; cdr3_nt: TGTGCCAGCAGTTCGCTTGGGGGGCCGACACTGCCTTATGGCTACACCTTC
d_call: -; v_call: TRBV5-1; j_call: TRBJ2-7; clone_size: -; cdr3_aa: CASGSPNRGGYEQYF; cdr3_nt: TGCGCCAGCGGCAGTCCGAACAGGGGAGGGTACGAGCAGTACTTC
d_call: TRBD1; v_call: TRBV11-2; j_call: TRBJ2-7; clone_size: -; cdr3_aa: CASSLEVGQGAGPSRYEQYF; cdr3_nt: TGTGCCAGCAGCTTAGAAGTGGGGCAGGGGGCTGGACCCTCCCGCTACGAGCAGTACTTC
d_call: -; v_call: TRBV6-1; j_call: TRBJ1-3; clone_size: -; cdr3_aa: CASRDRATSGNTIYF; cdr3_nt: TGTGCCAGCAGGGACAGAGCAACCTCTGGAAACACCATATATTTT
d_call: -; v_call: TRBV9; j_call: TRBJ1-4; clone_size: -; cdr3_aa: CASSVDSAGNEKLFF; cdr3_nt: TGTGCCAGCAGCGTAGACAGTGCGGGGAATGAAAAACTGTTTTTT
d_call: -; v_call: TRBV5-1; j_call: TRBJ1-2; clone_size: -; cdr3_aa: CASSWARQYGYTF; cdr3_nt: TGCGCCAGCAGCTGGGCCCGACAGTATGGCTACACCTTC
d_call: -; v_call: TRBV30; j_call: TRBJ2-7; clone_size: -; cdr3_aa: CAWSVGPHEQYF; cdr3_nt: TGTGCCTGGAGTGTAGGTCCCCACGAGCAGTACTTC
d_call: TRBD1; v_call: TRBV9; j_call: TRBJ2-1; clone_size: -; cdr3_aa: CASSLTTGGFEQFF; cdr3_nt: TGTGCCAGCAGCCTTACGACAGGGGGCTTTGAGCAGTTCTTC
d_call: -; v_call: TRBV28; j_call: TRBJ2-5; clone_size: -; cdr3_aa: CASSLGLPETQYF; cdr3_nt: TGTGCCAGCAGTTTGGGACTCCCGGAGACCCAGTACTTC
d_call: -; v_call: TRBV4-1; j_call: TRBJ2-3; clone_size: once; cdr3_aa: CASSQGDPREGPDTQYF; cdr3_nt: TGCGCCAGCAGCCAGGGAGACCCGCGCGAGGGTCCAGATACGCAGTATTTT
d_call: TRBD2; v_call: TRBV27; j_call: TRBJ2-2; clone_size: -; cdr3_aa: CASSLSMGGRAAGELFF; cdr3_nt: TGTGCCAGCAGTTTATCTATGGGCGGGAGAGCCGCCGGGGAGCTGTTTTTT
d_call: TRBD1; v_call: TRBV15; j_call: TRBJ1-1; clone_size: -; cdr3_aa: CATSRGQGGSEAFF; cdr3_nt: TGTGCCACCAGCAGAGGACAGGGGGGATCTGAAGCTTTCTTT
d_call: -; v_call: TRBV9; j_call: TRBJ1-1; clone_size: -; cdr3_aa: CASSVGWGVTEAFF; cdr3_nt: TGTGCCAGCAGCGTGGGGTGGGGGGTGACTGAAGCTTTCTTT
d_call: -; v_call: TRBV19; j_call: TRBJ2-5; clone_size: -; cdr3_aa: CASSRLPRDKTQETQYF; cdr3_nt: TGTGCCAGTAGTAGACTACCCCGGGACAAGACCCAAGAGACCCAGTACTTC
d_call: -; v_call: TRBV7-9; j_call: TRBJ1-4; clone_size: -; cdr3_aa: CASSLHPTGINEKLFF; cdr3_nt: TGTGCCAGCAGCTTGCACCCGACAGGTATTAATGAAAAACTGTTTTTT
d_call: TRBD1; v_call: TRBV19; j_call: TRBJ1-2; clone_size: -; cdr3_aa: CASSRRQGSHGYTF; cdr3_nt: TGTGCCAGTAGCCGTCGACAGGGGTCCCATGGCTACACCTTC
d_call: TRBD2; v_call: TRBV7-6; j_call: TRBJ2-3; clone_size: -; cdr3_aa: CASSLGGTSGATDTQYF; cdr3_nt: TGTGCCAGCAGCTTAGGTGGAACTAGCGGAGCCACAGATACGCAGTATTTT
d_call: -; v_call: TRBV6-5; j_call: TRBJ1-2; clone_size: -; cdr3_aa: CASSTWDGRGGYTF; cdr3_nt: TGTGCCAGCAGTACATGGGACGGGAGAGGTGGCTACACCTTC
d_call: -; v_call: TRBV6-6; j_call: TRBJ2-7; clone_size: -; cdr3_aa: CASGQGRSSYEQYF; cdr3_nt: TGTGCCAGCGGCCAGGGAAGGAGCTCCTACGAGCAGTACTTC
d_call: -; v_call: TRBV30; j_call: TRBJ1-4; clone_size: -; cdr3_aa: CAWSVEGGEKLFF; cdr3_nt: TGTGCCTGGAGTGTTGAGGGGGGGGAAAAACTGTTTTTT
d_call: -; v_call: TRBV30; j_call: TRBJ2-3; clone_size: -; cdr3_aa: CALEGQARTDTQYF; cdr3_nt: TGTGCCTTGGAGGGCCAGGCCCGCACAGATACGCAGTATTTT
d_call: -; v_call: TRBV15; j_call: TRBJ2-7; clone_size: -; cdr3_aa: CATSRAPRGSYEQYF; cdr3_nt: TGTGCCACCAGCAGAGCCCCCCGGGGGAGTTACGAGCAGTACTTC
d_call: -; v_call: TRBV18; j_call: TRBJ1-1; clone_size: few; cdr3_aa: CASSQGEVTEAFF; cdr3_nt: TGTGCCAGCTCACAGGGGGAGGTCACTGAAGCTTTCTTT
d_call: TRBD2; v_call: TRBV5-1; j_call: TRBJ2-7; clone_size: -; cdr3_aa: CASKSSAGGTYEQYF; cdr3_nt: TGCGCCAGCAAGTCCTCGGCGGGAGGGACCTACGAGCAGTACTTC
d_call: -; v_call: TRBV7-8; j_call: TRBJ2-2; clone_size: -; cdr3_aa: CASSSGAGTMNTGELFF; cdr3_nt: TGTGCCAGCAGCTCCGGGGCGGGGACGATGAACACCGGGGAGCTGTTTTTT
d_call: -; v_call: TRBV11-3; j_call: TRBJ2-7; clone_size: -; cdr3_aa: CASSPLGQQIAGEQYF; cdr3_nt: TGTGCCAGCAGCCCACTCGGCCAACAGATCGCCGGGGAGCAGTACTTC
d_call: -; v_call: TRBV9; j_call: TRBJ1-2; clone_size: -; cdr3_aa: CASSVASGSPGFTYGYTF; cdr3_nt: TGTGCCAGCAGCGTAGCTTCCGGGTCGCCGGGCTTTACTTATGGCTACACCTTC
d_call: TRBD1; v_call: TRBV18; j_call: TRBJ1-3; clone_size: -; cdr3_aa: CASSPDRTGNTIYF; cdr3_nt: TGTGCCAGCTCACCGGACAGGACTGGAAACACCATATATTTT
d_call: -; v_call: TRBV5-1; j_call: TRBJ1-1; clone_size: few; cdr3_aa: CASSLAQGGTEAFF; cdr3_nt: TGCGCCAGCAGCTTGGCACAGGGCGGCACTGAAGCTTTCTTT